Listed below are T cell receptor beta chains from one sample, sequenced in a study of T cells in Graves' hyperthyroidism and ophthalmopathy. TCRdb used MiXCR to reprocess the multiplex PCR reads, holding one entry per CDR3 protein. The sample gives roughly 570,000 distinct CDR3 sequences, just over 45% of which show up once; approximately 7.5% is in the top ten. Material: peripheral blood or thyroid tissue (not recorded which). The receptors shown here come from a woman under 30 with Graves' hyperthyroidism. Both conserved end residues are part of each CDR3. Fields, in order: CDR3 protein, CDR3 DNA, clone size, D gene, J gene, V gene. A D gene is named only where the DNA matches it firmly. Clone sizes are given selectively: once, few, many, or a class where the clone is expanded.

CASSPRNAEKLFF TGTGCCAGCAGCCCCCGAAACGCAGAAAAACTGTTTTTT many NA TRBJ1-4 TRBV11-2
CASSMVAGAITDTQYF TGTGCCAGTAGTATGGTGGCAGGGGCCATCACAGATACGCAGTATTTT NA NA TRBJ2-3 TRBV19
CASSSGMMNTEAFF TGTGCCAGCAGTTCCGGAATGATGAACACTGAAGCCTTCTTT NA NA TRBJ1-1 TRBV6-9
CASKYAGGPGETQHF TGTGCCAGCAAGTACGCGGGAGGGCCGGGGGAGACCCAGCATTTT NA NA TRBJ1-5 TRBV12-3/TRBV12-4
CASSERRAF TGTGCCAGCAGTGAGCGAAGGGCCTTT few NA TRBJ1-6 TRBV2
CSKRDRGRETQYF TGCAGCAAACGGGACAGGGGCCGGGAGACCCAGTACTTC NA TRBD1 TRBJ2-5 TRBV29-1
CASSSYKTGPNEKLFF TGTGCCAGCAGTTCATATAAGACAGGGCCTAATGAAAAACTGTTTTTT many TRBD1 TRBJ1-4 TRBV12-3/TRBV12-4
CATSRGDRANVLTF TGTGCCACCAGCAGAGGGGACAGGGCCAACGTCCTGACTTTC NA NA TRBJ2-6 TRBV15
CATSDPGQDRQETQYF TGTGCCACCAGTGACCCGGGACAGGACCGCCAAGAGACCCAGTACTTC many TRBD1 TRBJ2-5 TRBV24-1
CASSLTGRENGYTF TGTGCCAGCAGCTTGACGGGCAGGGAGAATGGCTACACCTTC NA NA TRBJ1-2 TRBV7-8
CASSEPERGYEQYF TGTGCCAGCAGCGAACCTGAGCGGGGCTACGAGCAGTACTTC many TRBD2 TRBJ2-7 TRBV6-1
CASSLRGTSGNTGELFF TGTGCCAGCAGCCTAAGAGGGACTAGCGGGAACACCGGGGAGCTGTTTTTT NA TRBD2 TRBJ2-2 TRBV2
CASRPLVDYGYTF TGTGCCAGCAGACCCCTAGTGGACTATGGCTACACCTTC few NA TRBJ1-2 TRBV27
CASRVHSGSLPYEQYF TGCGCCAGCAGAGTGCATAGCGGCAGTCTTCCTTACGAGCAGTACTTC few NA TRBJ2-7 TRBV10-1
CASSQPGLQETQYF TGTGCCAGCAGTCAACCGGGACTCCAAGAGACCCAGTACTTC many NA TRBJ2-5 TRBV12-3/TRBV12-4
CASSFRGQGSSNYGYTF TGTGCCAGCAGTTTCAGGGGACAGGGGAGTTCTAACTATGGCTACACCTTC few TRBD1 TRBJ1-2 TRBV27
CSVGRMASGGSYEQYF TGCAGCGTTGGACGCATGGCCAGCGGGGGCTCCTACGAGCAGTACTTC many TRBD2 TRBJ2-7 TRBV29-1
CASNRQGTTGELFF TGCGCCAGCAATAGACAGGGGACCACCGGGGAGCTGTTTTTT few TRBD1 TRBJ2-2 TRBV5-1
CASSSPRQATNEKLLF TGTGCCAGCAGCTCCCCTAGACAGGCAACTAATGAAAAACTGCTTTTT NA NA TRBJ1-4 TRBV7-3
CASSLVLGSGELFF TGTGCCAGCAGCTTGGTCCTGGGATCCGGGGAGCTGTTTTTT many NA TRBJ2-2 TRBV7-9
CASKRSTSGSFGANVLTF TGTGCCAGCAAGCGTTCGACTAGCGGGAGTTTTGGGGCCAACGTCCTGACTTTC many TRBD2 TRBJ2-6 TRBV6-6
CASSIGLAGTGELFF TGTGCCAGCAGCATAGGACTAGCCGGCACCGGGGAGCTGTTTTTT many TRBD2 TRBJ2-2 TRBV9
CASSMGRSGANVLTF TGTGCCAGTAGTATGGGGCGGTCTGGGGCCAACGTCCTGACTTTC NA NA TRBJ2-6 TRBV19
CASSYGTGGLNTEAFF TGTGCCAGCAGCTACGGGACAGGGGGCCTAAACACTGAAGCTTTCTTT few TRBD1 TRBJ1-1 TRBV3-1
CSLGLVGETQYF TGCAGCTTAGGACTAGTCGGGGAGACCCAGTACTTC NA TRBD2 TRBJ2-5 TRBV20-1
CSLGLGTVYGYTF TGCAGCTTGGGCTTGGGGACAGTCTATGGCTACACCTTC NA TRBD1 TRBJ1-2 TRBV29-1
CASRTGTGTYNEQFF TGCGCCAGCAGGACCGGGACAGGGACCTACAATGAGCAGTTCTTC NA TRBD1 TRBJ2-1 TRBV5-1
CASSRSGELFF TGTGCCAGCAGCAGGAGCGGGGAGCTGTTTTTT many NA TRBJ2-2 TRBV7-9
CAWSPPGNTEAFF TGTGCCTGGAGTCCCCCTGGGAACACTGAAGCTTTCTTT few NA TRBJ1-1 TRBV30
CSATTGGNTIYF TGCAGTGCTACGACAGGGGGAAACACCATATATTTT NA TRBD1 TRBJ1-3 TRBV20-1
CSAARTDAEAFF TGCAGTGCTGCTAGGACAGACGCTGAAGCTTTCTTT many NA TRBJ1-1 TRBV20-1
CASRPRWGDSNQPQHF TGTGCCAGCAGACCTCGGTGGGGAGATAGCAATCAGCCCCAGCATTTT many NA TRBJ1-5 TRBV6-5
CASSEFDSSGANVLTF TGTGCCAGCAGTGAATTTGACAGCTCTGGGGCCAACGTCCTGACTTTC NA NA TRBJ2-6 TRBV6-1
CATSRGTSGRTGEQFF TGTGCCACCAGCAGAGGGACTAGCGGGAGGACGGGTGAGCAGTTCTTC NA TRBD2 TRBJ2-1 TRBV15
CASRTGLAGGRQETQYF TGTGCCAGCAGGACGGGACTAGCGGGAGGCCGCCAAGAGACCCAGTACTTC many TRBD2 TRBJ2-5 TRBV7-9
CASSQDYQETYGYTF TGCGCCAGCAGCCAAGATTACCAGGAGACCTATGGCTACACCTTC many NA TRBJ1-2 TRBV4-3
CSARGRLAGSYEQYF TGCAGTGCTAGGGGAAGACTAGCGGGAAGCTACGAGCAGTACTTC many TRBD2 TRBJ2-7 TRBV20-1
CASSLYTGNTEAFF TGTGCCAGCAGTTTATACACAGGGAACACTGAAGCTTTCTTT many NA TRBJ1-1 TRBV27
CASRTGVHRNQPQHF TGTGCCAGCAGGACAGGGGTACATCGCAATCAGCCCCAGCATTTT NA TRBD1 TRBJ1-5 TRBV6-6
CASSRDRGEQYF TGTGCCAGCAGCCGGGACCGGGGGGAGCAGTACTTC many NA TRBJ2-7 TRBV5-8
CSATQGNGYTF TGCAGTGCTACACAGGGAAATGGCTACACCTTC NA NA TRBJ1-2 TRBV20-1
CASSLAGLASGHTF TGCGCCAGCAGCTTGGCGGGGCTAGCGAGTGGCCACACCTTC NA NA TRBJ1-2 TRBV5-1
CASSLWRGRNTEAFF TGTGCCAGCAGCTTATGGAGGGGAAGGAACACTGAAGCTTTCTTT many NA TRBJ1-1 TRBV11-3
CASSQDGDSGNTVYF TGCGCCAGCAGCCAAGACGGTGACTCTGGAAACACCGTATATTTT NA NA TRBJ1-3 TRBV4-3
CASSGSSGREETQHF TGTGCCAGCAGCGGGTCTAGCGGGAGGGAAGAGACCCAGCATTTT NA NA TRBJ1-5 TRBV7-2
CSARDPSGREQETQYF TGCAGTGCTAGAGATCCTAGCGGGAGGGAGCAAGAGACCCAGTACTTC NA TRBD2 TRBJ2-5 TRBV20-1
CASNYLGTLGDTEAFF TGTGCCAGCAACTACCTGGGGACCTTGGGGGACACTGAAGCTTTCTTT few NA TRBJ1-1 TRBV6-5
CASRHFSGFGTTDTQYF TGTGCCAGCAGACATTTCTCGGGATTCGGGACCACAGATACGCAGTATTTT once NA TRBJ2-3 TRBV5-8
CASSSPGRETQYF TGTGCCAGCAGTTCGCCAGGGAGAGAGACCCAGTACTTC many NA TRBJ2-5 TRBV6-2/TRBV6-3
CASSEWKGKETQYF TGTGCCAGCAGTGAATGGAAAGGCAAAGAGACCCAGTACTTC many NA TRBJ2-5 TRBV25-1
CASSYPGLAGDEQFF TGCGCCAGCAGCTACCCGGGACTAGCGGGAGATGAGCAGTTCTTC NA TRBD2 TRBJ2-1 TRBV5-1
CAWSPTTGPTQYF TGTGCCTGGAGTCCAACTACCGGACCTACGCAGTACTTC NA NA TRBJ2-7 TRBV30
CATSDLGQFADGYTF TGTGCCACCAGTGATTTGGGACAGTTCGCAGATGGCTACACCTTC NA NA TRBJ1-2 TRBV24-1
CASSQVWDTGELFF TGTGCCAGCAGCCAAGTATGGGACACCGGGGAGCTGTTTTTT NA NA TRBJ2-2 TRBV3-1
CASSSGDYNEQFF TGTGCCAGCAGCTCCGGGGATTACAATGAGCAGTTCTTC few NA TRBJ2-1 TRBV19
CASTGLAGSYEQYF TGTGCCAGTACAGGGCTAGCGGGAAGCTACGAGCAGTACTTC NA TRBD2 TRBJ2-7 TRBV7-2
CSAREWDAGEKLFF TGCAGTGCTAGAGAGTGGGACGCCGGTGAAAAACTGTTTTTT many NA TRBJ1-4 TRBV20-1
CASSSQGIWVEQYF TGTGCCAGCAGCTCACAGGGGATTTGGGTCGAGCAGTACTTC many TRBD1 TRBJ2-7 TRBV7-9
CASSLQGGTGITDTQYF TGTGCCAGCAGCTTGCAGGGTGGGACAGGGATCACAGATACGCAGTATTTT few TRBD1 TRBJ2-3 TRBV7-9